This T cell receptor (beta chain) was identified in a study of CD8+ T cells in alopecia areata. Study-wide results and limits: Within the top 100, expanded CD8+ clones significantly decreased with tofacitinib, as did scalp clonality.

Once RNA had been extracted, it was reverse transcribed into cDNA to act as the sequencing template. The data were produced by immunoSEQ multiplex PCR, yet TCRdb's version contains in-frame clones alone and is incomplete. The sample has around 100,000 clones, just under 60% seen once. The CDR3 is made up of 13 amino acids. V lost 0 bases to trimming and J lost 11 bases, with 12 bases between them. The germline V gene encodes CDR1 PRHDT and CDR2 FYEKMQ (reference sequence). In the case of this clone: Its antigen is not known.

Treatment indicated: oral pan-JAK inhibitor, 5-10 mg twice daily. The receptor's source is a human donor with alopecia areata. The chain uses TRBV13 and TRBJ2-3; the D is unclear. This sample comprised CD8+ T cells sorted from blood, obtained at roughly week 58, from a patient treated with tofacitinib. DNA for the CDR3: TGTGCCAGCAGCTTAGGCCCTAAGCAAGGGCAGTATTTT. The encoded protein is CASSLGPKQGQYF.